The 18 T cell receptor beta chains below come from one sample, sequenced in a study of breast tumors, draining lymph nodes, adjacent tissues. TCRdb reprocessed the multiplex PCR reads via MiXCR and lists one record per CDR3 protein. The sample includes tens of thousands of distinct CDR3 sequences, over 55% seen only once; the top ten take under 20%. Sequencing was performed on breast tumor tissue. The source is a female donor with breast cancer. Some clones in this sample may be carry-over from other donors' samples.

The V and J genes are TRBV6-1 and TRBJ2-3, with 13 positions matching TRBD2. CDR1 is MNHNS, CDR2 SASEGT, per germline. This CDR3 contains 16 residues. Losses at the gene ends were 5 bases for V and 0 bases for J; bases not matched to a gene: 2. CDR3: CASSPLAGGSTDTQYF. The CDR3 region has the DNA TGTGCCAGCAGTCCACTAGCGGGGGGGAGCACAGATACGCAGTATTTT.

The chain has TRBV20-1 and TRBJ2-5, with D possibly being TRBD1 (6 bases). V lost 0 bases and J 6 bases, leaving 14 bases between the germline ends. In germline, CDR1 is DFQATT, CDR2 SNEGSKA (reference sequence). CDR3 length: 14 residues. CDR3 DNA: TGCAGTGCTAGAGACCCGACAGGCTCGAAGACCCAGTACTTC. Amino acid sequence: CSARDPTGSKTQYF.

The chain recombines TRBV7-8 with TRBJ2-7; D is possibly TRBD1 (6 bases). From germline, CDR1 is SGHVS and CDR2 FQNEAQ. The length of the CDR3 is 17 residues. The germline V and J ends were trimmed by 0 bases and 5 bases, with 20 bases remaining between them. The chain's CDR3 is CASSLALIGQLHHEQYF. The CDR3, as DNA: TGTGCCAGCAGCTTAGCCCTGATTGGACAGCTACACCACGAGCAGTACTTC.

Note on this clonotype: This likely comes from a read error, as the CDR3 has no conserved phenylalanine or tryptophan at its end. Because the CDR3's place on the DNA is in doubt, the DNA is left out and the CDR3 is given as listed by TCRdb. The rearrangement joins TRBV7-9 to TRBJ1-5; the table names TRBD1, a call not compared with the DNA. Termini included, the CDR3 measures 13 amino acids. Germline values: CDR1 SEHNR, CDR2 FQNEAQ (reference sequence). CDR3 residues: CASTSQGNQPEHS.

This clonotype was recorded many times. The gene calls are TRBV27 and TRBJ1-2; D ambiguous. Trimming shortened V by 2 bases and J by 0 bases, and 10 bases separated the two germline ends. The germline V gene encodes CDR1 MNHEY and CDR2 SMNVEV (reference sequence). The CDR3 loop spans 15 amino acids. Here the CDR3 reads CASSLTGIANYGYTF. In DNA, the CDR3 is TGTGCCAGCAGTTTAACGGGGATAGCTAACTATGGCTACACCTTC.

The chain couples TRBV4-3 to TRBJ1-2; 7 nucleotides match TRBD1. The junction had 4 bases not matched to a gene; V was cut back by 0 bases and J by 6 bases. CDR3 size: 14 residues. Germline V lookup: CDR1 LGHNA, CDR2 YSLEER. CDR3 protein: CASSQDPQGDGYTF. The DNA for the CDR3 is TGCGCCAGCAGCCAAGATCCCCAGGGGGATGGCTACACCTTC.

The chain has TRBV10-3 and TRBJ1-5; 9 bases agree with TRBD1. Trimming removed 1 base from V and 3 bases from J; junction bases left unmatched: 4. CDR1 ENHRY and CDR2 SYGVKD come from the germline V gene. The CDR3 is 16 residues long. The CDR3 protein is CAISEWGQGHNQPQHF. Here the CDR3 DNA reads TGTGCCATCAGTGAGTGGGGACAGGGCCACAATCAGCCCCAGCATTTT.

This clonotype came up many times. The chain recombines TRBV7-9 with TRBJ2-1; 8 bases agree with TRBD2. The CDR3 is 17 amino acids. Trimming cost V 1 base and J 0 bases; bases outside gene matches: 5. The V gene's germline CDR1 is SEHNR and CDR2 FQNEAQ (reference sequence). CDR3 sequence (DNA): TGTGCCAGCAGCTTAGGTACTAGCGGAAGCTCCTACAATGAGCAGTTCTTC. Protein: CASSLGTSGSSYNEQFF.

The rearrangement joins TRBV15 to TRBJ2-1, with 16 bases fitting TRBD2. With 2 bases clipped from V and 6 bases from J, the junction kept 7 bases outside the gene matches. In germline, CDR1 is LNHNV, CDR2 YYDKDF (reference sequence). The CDR3 covers 18 residues. CDR3 nucleotides: TGTGCCACCAGCAGAATGGGGACTAGCGGGAGGGTCCCCAATGAGCAGTTCTTC. This translates into CATSRMGTSGRVPNEQFF.

The sample holds a few counts of this clonotype. The rearrangement links TRBV12-3 or TRBV12-4 to TRBJ2-7; 9 bases fit TRBD1. Trimming took 6 bases from V and 2 from J; bases not matched to a gene: 14. The CDR3 covers 17 residues. The CDR3: CASSSGTGTIITYEQYF. Here the CDR3 DNA reads TGTGCCAGCAGCTCCGGGACAGGGACAATTATAACCTACGAGCAGTACTTC.

The rearrangement uses TRBV6-2 or TRBV6-3 and TRBJ1-5; 7 positions match TRBD1. Germline assignment: CDR1 MNHEY and CDR2 SVGEGT. Losses at the gene ends were 4 bases for V and 11 bases for J; bases not matched to a gene: 17. The CDR3 is 16 amino acids. CDR3 DNA sequence: TGTGCCAGCAGTTGCTCGCGAGGGGGCGGGCCCGGAGCCCAGCATTTT. Protein product: CASSCSRGGGPGAQHF.

In its sample, this clonotype is medium-sized. This sequence joins TRBV6-6 and TRBJ2-7; a weak D match, TRBD2 (5 bases). Germline V gene lookup returns CDR1 MNHNY and CDR2 SVGAGI (reference sequence). This CDR3 has 14 residues. V was cut by 0 bases and J by 4 bases, with 10 bases left in between. CDR3 sequence reads: CASSYSGLAYEQYF. The CDR3 region has the DNA TGTGCCAGCAGTTACTCCGGACTGGCATACGAGCAGTACTTC.

In its sample, this clonotype was seen many times. The chain uses TRBV19 and TRBJ1-2; D gene uncertain. The CDR3 loop spans 13 amino acids. The V and J ends lost 10 bases and 0 bases respectively, with 12 bases between them. The germline gives CDR1 LNHDA, CDR2 SQIVND (reference sequence). The CDR3 region has the DNA TGTGCCACCCAGTGGCCCACTAACTATGGCTACACCTTC. This encodes CATQWPTNYGYTF.

This clonotype was recorded a few times. The rearrangement links TRBV4-1 to TRBJ1-3, with D perhaps TRBD1 (6 bases). Germline V lookup: CDR1 MGHRA, CDR2 YSYEKL. This CDR3 is 15 amino acids long. V was shortened by 0 bases and J by 3 bases, with 9 bases between the two germline ends. The CDR3 region has the DNA TGCGCCAGCAGCCAAGACGGACAGATTGGAAACACCATATATTTT. The encoded protein is CASSQDGQIGNTIYF.

This clonotype is large by share. The rearrangement links TRBV7-8 to TRBJ1-5; D might be TRBD1 (6 bases). This CDR3 contains 15 residues. The germline V gene encodes CDR1 SGHVS and CDR2 FQNEAQ. Trimming shortened V by 4 bases and J by 2 bases, and 12 bases separated the two germline ends. CDR3 amino acids: CASSSSAGGNQPQHF. The DNA of the CDR3 is TGTGCCAGCAGCTCTTCAGCAGGGGGCAATCAGCCCCAGCATTTT.

The rearrangement uses TRBV5-5 and TRBJ2-5; 7 positions match TRBD2. Germline V gene data show CDR1 as SGHKS and CDR2 as YYEKEE (reference sequence). J was trimmed by 4 bases and V by 3 bases; bases with no gene match: 3. The CDR3 consists of 13 residues. CDR3 nucleotide sequence: TGTGCCAGCAGCTGGGGGGGGAGAGAGACCCAGTACTTC. Protein sequence: CASSWGGRETQYF.

This clonotype was observed at least ten times. A much larger clonotype is one base distant, so this may be a read error. The chain carries TRBV6-1 and TRBJ2-7; 9 bases agree with TRBD1. After removal of 5 bases from V and 5 bases from J, the junction contained 4 bases not matched to a gene. Germline values: CDR1 MNHNS, CDR2 SASEGT. CDR3 size: 13 residues. For the CDR3, the DNA is TGTGCCAGCAGTCACTGGACAGGGGACGAGCAGTACTTC. It codes for CASSHWTGDEQYF.

In this sample, this clonotype turned up many times. The chain's CDR3 is CASSLAKSWTGLGSQETQYF. DNA for the CDR3: TGCGCCAGCAGCTTGGCCAAATCATGGACAGGGCTAGGTTCCCAAGAGACCCAGTACTTC. The chain combines TRBV5-1 with TRBJ2-5, with 8 bases fitting TRBD1. The junction had 17 bases not matched to a gene; V was cut back by 0 bases and J by 1 base. The CDR3 is 20 residues long. Germline V CDR1 and CDR2: SGHRS, YFSETQ.